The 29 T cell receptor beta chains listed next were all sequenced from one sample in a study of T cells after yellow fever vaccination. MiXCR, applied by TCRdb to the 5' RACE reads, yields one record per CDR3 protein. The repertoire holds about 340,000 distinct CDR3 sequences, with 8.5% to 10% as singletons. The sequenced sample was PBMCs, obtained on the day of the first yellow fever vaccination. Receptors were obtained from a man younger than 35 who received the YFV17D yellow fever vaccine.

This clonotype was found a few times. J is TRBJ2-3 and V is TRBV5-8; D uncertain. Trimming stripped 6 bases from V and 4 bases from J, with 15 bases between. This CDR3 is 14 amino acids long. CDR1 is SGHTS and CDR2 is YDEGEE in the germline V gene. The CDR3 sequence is CASTRESFPDTQYF. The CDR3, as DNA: TGTGCCAGCACGCGAGAGAGCTTTCCAGATACGCAGTATTTT. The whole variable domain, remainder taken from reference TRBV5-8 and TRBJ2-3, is EAGVTQSPTHLIKTRGQQATLRCSPISGHTSVYWYQQALGLGLQFLLWYDEGEERNRGNFPPRFSGRQFPNYSSELNVNALELEDSALYLCASTRESFPDTQYFGPGTRLTVL.

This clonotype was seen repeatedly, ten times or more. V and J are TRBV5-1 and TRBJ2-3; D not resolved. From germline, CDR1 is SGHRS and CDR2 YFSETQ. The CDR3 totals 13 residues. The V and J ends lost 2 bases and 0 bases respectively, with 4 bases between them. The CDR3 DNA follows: TGCGCCAGCAGCTTTAGGAGCACAGATACGCAGTATTTT. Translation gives CASSFRSTDTQYF.

The DNA of the CDR3 is TGCAGTGCTAGGTCTAGCGGGGACACAGATACGCAGTATTTT. As protein: CSARSSGDTDTQYF. The chain is built from TRBV20-1 and TRBJ2-3; 9 nucleotides match TRBD2. Trimming cost V 3 bases and J 2 bases; bases outside gene matches: 3. Germline CDR1 DFQATT, CDR2 SNEGSKA (reference sequence). There are 14 residues in the CDR3.

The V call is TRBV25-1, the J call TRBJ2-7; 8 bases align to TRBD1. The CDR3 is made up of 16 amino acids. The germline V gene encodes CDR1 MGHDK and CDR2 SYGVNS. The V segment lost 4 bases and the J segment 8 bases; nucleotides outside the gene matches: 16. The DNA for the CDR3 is TGTGCCAGCAGTGCCGACAGGGGTCGGAATGTCGGGCAGCAGTACTTC. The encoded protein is CASSADRGRNVGQQYF.

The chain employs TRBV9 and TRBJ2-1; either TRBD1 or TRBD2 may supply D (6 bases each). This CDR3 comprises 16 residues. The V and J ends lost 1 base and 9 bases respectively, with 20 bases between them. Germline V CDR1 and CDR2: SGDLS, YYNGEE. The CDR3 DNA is TGTGCCAGCAGCGTATTCCGGGGACCCGGGGGCACTGAGCAGTTCTTC. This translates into CASSVFRGPGGTEQFF. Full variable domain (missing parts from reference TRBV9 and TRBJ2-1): DSGVTQTPKHLITATGQRVTLRCSPRSGDLSVYWYQQSLDQGLQFLIQYYNGEERAKGNILERFSAQQFPDLHSELNLSSLELGDSALYFCASSVFRGPGGTEQFFGPGTRLTVL.

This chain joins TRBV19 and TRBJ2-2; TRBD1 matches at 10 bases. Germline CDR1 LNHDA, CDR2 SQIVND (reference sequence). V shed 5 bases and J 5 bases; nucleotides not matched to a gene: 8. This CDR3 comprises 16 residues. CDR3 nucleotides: TGTGCCAGTAGTTCACCCGGGACAGGGGTGACCGGGGAGCTGTTTTTT. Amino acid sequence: CASSSPGTGVTGELFF. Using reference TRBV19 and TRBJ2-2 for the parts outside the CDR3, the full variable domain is DGGITQSPKYLFRKEGQNVTLSCEQNLNHDAMYWYRQDPGQGLRLIYYSQIVNDFQKGDIAEGYSVSREKKESFPLTVTSAQKNPTAFYLCASSSPGTGVTGELFFGEGSRLTVL.

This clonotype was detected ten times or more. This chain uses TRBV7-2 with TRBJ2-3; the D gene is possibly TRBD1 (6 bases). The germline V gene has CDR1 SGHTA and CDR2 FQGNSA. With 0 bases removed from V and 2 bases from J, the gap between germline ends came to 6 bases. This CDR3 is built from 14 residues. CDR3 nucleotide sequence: TGTGCCAGCAGCTTAGCGGGGGCCACAGATACGCAGTATTTT. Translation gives CASSLAGATDTQYF.

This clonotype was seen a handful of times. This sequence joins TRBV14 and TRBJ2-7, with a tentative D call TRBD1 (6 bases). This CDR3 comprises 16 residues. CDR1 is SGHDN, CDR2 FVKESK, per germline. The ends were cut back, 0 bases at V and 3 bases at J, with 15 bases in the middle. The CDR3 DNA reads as TGTGCCAGCAGCCAAGATTATCAGGGGCGGAACTACGAGCAGTACGTC. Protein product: CASSQDYQGRNYEQYV.

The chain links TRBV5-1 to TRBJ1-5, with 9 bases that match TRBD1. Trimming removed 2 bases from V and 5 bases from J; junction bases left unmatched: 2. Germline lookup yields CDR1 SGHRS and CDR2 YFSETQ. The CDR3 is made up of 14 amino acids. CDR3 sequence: CASSLQGADQPQHF. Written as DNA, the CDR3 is TGCGCCAGCAGCTTACAGGGGGCGGATCAGCCCCAGCATTTT.

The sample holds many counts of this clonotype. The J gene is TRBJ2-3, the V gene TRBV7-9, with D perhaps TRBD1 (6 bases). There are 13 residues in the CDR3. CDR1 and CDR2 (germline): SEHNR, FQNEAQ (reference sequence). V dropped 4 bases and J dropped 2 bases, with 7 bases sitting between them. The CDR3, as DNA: TGTGCCAGCAGCTGGGACATCACAGATACGCAGTATTTT. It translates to CASSWDITDTQYF. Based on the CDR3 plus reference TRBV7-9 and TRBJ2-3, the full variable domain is DTGVSQNPRHKITKRGQNVTFRCDPISEHNRLYWYRQTLGQGPEFLTYFQNEAQLEKSRLLSDRFSAERPKGSFSTLEIQRTEQGDSAMYLCASSWDITDTQYFGPGTRLTVL.

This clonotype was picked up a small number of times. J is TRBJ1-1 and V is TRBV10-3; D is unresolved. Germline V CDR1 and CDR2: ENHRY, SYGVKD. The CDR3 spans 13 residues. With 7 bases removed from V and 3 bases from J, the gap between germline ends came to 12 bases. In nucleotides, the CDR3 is TGTGCCATCAAGAGGATCCAGGACACTGAAGCTTTCTTT. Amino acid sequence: CAIKRIQDTEAFF.

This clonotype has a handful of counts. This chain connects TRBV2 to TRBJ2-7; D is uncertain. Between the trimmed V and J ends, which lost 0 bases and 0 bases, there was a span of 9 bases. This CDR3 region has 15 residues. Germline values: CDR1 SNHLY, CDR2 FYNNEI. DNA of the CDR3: TGTGCCAGCAGTGAAGCCTTAAGAGGCTCCTACGAGCAGTACTTC. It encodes CASSEALRGSYEQYF.

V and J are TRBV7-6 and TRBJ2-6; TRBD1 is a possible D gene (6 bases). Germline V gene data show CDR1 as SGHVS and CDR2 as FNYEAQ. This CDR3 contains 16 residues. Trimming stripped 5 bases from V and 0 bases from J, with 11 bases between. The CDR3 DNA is TGTGCCAGCAGCCGTGACAGGCCCTCTGGGGCCAACGTCCTGACTTTC. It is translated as CASSRDRPSGANVLTF.

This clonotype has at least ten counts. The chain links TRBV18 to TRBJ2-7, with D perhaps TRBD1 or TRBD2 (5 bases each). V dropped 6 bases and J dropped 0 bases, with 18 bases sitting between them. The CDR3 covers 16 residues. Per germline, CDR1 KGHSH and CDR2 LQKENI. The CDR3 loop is CASSRSVGPSSYEQYF. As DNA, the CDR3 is TGTGCCAGCTCCCGATCAGTGGGACCCAGCTCCTACGAGCAGTACTTC.

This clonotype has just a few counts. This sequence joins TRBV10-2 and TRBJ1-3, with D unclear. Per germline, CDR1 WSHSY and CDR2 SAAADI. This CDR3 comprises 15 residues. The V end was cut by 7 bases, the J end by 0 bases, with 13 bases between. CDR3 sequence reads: CASTRRIHSGNTIYF. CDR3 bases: TGCGCCAGCACTCGGCGGATACACTCTGGAAACACCATATATTTT.

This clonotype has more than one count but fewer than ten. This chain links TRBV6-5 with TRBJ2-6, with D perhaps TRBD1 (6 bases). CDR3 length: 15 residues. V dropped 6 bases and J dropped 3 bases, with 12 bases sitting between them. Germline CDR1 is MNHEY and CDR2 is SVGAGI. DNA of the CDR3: TGTGCCAGCAGCCCAAGGGGGATTGGGGCCAACGTCCTGACTTTC. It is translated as CASSPRGIGANVLTF.

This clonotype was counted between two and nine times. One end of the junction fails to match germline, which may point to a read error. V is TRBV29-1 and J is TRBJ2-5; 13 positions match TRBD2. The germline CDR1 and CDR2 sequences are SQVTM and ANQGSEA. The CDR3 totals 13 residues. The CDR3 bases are TGCAGCGGGATTGGGACTAGCGGGGCCGGGGTGCACTTC. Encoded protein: CSGIGTSGAGVHF. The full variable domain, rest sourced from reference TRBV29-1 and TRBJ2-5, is SAVISQKPSRDICQRGTSLTIQCQVDSQVTMMFWYRQQPGQSLTLIATANQGSEATYESGFVIDKFPISRPNLTFSTLTVSNMSPEDSSIYLCSGIGTSGAGVHFGPGTRLLVL.

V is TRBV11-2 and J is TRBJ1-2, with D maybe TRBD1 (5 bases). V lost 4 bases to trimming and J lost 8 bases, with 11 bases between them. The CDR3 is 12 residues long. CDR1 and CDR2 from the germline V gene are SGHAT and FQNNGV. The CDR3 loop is CASSWEGVGYTF. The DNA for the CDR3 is TGTGCCAGCAGCTGGGAAGGGGTCGGCTACACCTTC.

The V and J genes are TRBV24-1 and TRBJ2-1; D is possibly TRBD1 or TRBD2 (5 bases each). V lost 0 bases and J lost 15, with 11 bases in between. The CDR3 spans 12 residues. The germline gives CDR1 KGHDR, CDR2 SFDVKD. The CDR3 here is CATSDLRDHPFF. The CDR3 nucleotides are TGTGCCACCAGTGATTTGCGGGACCACCCGTTCTTC.

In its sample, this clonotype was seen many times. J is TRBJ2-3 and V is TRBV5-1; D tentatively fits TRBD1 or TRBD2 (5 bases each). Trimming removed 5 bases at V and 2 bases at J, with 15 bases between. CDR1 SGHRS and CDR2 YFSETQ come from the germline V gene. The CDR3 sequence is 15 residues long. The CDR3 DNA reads TGCGCCAGCAGGGGACCTACTCTAAACACAGATACGCAGTATTTT. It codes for CASRGPTLNTDTQYF.

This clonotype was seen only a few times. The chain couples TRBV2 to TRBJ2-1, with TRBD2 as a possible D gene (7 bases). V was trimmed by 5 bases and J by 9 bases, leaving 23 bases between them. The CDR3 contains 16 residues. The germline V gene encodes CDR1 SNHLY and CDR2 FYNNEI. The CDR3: CASSYLGGGLVGEQFF. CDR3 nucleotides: TGTGCCAGCAGTTACCTCGGCGGGGGCCTGGTGGGTGAGCAGTTCTTC.

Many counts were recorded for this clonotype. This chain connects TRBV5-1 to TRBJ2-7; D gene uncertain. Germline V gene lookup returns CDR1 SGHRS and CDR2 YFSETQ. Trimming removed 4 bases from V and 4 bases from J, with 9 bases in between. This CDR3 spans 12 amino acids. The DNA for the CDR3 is TGCGCCAGCAGCACAACAGCATACGAGCAGTACTTC. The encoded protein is CASSTTAYEQYF.

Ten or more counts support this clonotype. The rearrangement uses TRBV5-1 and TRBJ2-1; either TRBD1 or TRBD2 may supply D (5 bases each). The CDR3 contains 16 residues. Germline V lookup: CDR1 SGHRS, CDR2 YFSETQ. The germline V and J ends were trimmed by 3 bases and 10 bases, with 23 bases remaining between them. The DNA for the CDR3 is TGCGCCAGCAGCTCAGGGACCCTCGCCCCCCATCGGGAGCAGTTCTTC. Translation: CASSSGTLAPHREQFF.

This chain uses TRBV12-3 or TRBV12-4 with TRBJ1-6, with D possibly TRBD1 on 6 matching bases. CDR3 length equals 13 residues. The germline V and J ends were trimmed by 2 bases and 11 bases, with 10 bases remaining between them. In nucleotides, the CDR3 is TGTGCCAGCAGTTTAAGGGGGAGGGCACCCCTCCACTTT. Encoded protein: CASSLRGRAPLHF.

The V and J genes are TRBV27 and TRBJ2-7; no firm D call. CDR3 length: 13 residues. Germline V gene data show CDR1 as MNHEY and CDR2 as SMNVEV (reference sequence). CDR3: CTSSSQALRVQYV. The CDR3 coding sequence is TGCACCAGCAGTTCCCAGGCCCTTAGGGTGCAGTACGTC.

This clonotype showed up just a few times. CDR3 in amino acids: CASSVLLTDTQYF. The CDR3 DNA reads TGTGCCAGCAGCGTCTTACTCACAGATACGCAGTATTTT. V and J are TRBV9 and TRBJ2-3, with D hard to call. V was clipped by 2 bases and J by 2 bases, with 6 bases between them. CDR3 length: 13 amino acids. Germline CDR1 reads SGDLS; CDR2 reads YYNGEE.

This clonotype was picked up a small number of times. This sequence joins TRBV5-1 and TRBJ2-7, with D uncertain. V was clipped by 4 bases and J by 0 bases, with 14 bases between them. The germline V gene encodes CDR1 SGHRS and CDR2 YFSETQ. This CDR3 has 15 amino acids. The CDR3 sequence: CASSPDPGSSYEQYF. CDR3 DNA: TGCGCCAGCAGCCCGGACCCGGGTAGCTCCTACGAGCAGTACTTC.

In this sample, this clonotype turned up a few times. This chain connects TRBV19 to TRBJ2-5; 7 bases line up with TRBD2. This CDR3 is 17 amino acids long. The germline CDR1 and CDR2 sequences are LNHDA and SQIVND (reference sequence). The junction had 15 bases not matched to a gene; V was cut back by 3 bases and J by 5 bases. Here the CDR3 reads CASSITLQRGASETQYF. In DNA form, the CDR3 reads TGTGCCAGTAGTATCACCCTTCAGCGGGGAGCTTCGGAGACCCAGTACTTC.

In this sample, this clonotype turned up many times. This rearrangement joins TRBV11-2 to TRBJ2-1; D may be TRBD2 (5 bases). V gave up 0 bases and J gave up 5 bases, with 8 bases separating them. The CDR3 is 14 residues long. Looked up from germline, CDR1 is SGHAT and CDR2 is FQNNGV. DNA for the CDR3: TGTGCCAGCAGCTTAGATTTAGCGAACAATGAGCAGTTCTTC. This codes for CASSLDLANNEQFF.